Presented here are 5 T cell receptor beta chains from one specimen sequenced in a study of T-cell reconstitution after alpha-beta-depleted transplantation in children. TCRbeta library construction was performed incorporating unique molecular identifiers. TCRdb re-called the PCR reads through MiXCR, storing one row per CDR3 protein. This repertoire shows over 200,000 distinct CDR3 sequences, around 8.4% found once; its top ten account for less than 40%. Here the sequenced sample was PBMCs, mostly from graft donor cells, taken 360 days after TCRalphabeta/CD19-depleted stem cell transplant. The origin of the receptors is a male patient aged 2 to 10 who had a stem cell transplant for acute myeloid leukemia, so the T cells may come from the graft donor.

This clonotype has at least ten counts. The CDR3 DNA sequence: TGCAGTGCTACGGAGAACGGGACTCCGAATCAGTATTTT. It specifies CSATENGTPNQYF. The chain links TRBV20-1 to TRBJ2-3, with D possibly TRBD2 on 6 matching bases. V was pared by 4 bases and J by 12 bases, with 20 bases between. Germline CDR1 and CDR2: DFQATT and SNEGSKA (reference sequence). The CDR3 is 13 amino acids.

This clonotype was seen a few times. This sequence joins TRBV29-1 and TRBJ2-5; 12 bases are shared with TRBD2. With V trimmed by 7 bases and J by 4 bases, 1 base remained unmatched. Germline-derived CDR1 and CDR2 are SQVTM and ANQGSEA. The CDR3 sequence is 12 residues long. For the CDR3, the DNA is TGCAGCGCGGGACTAGCGGGAGAGACCCAGTACTTC. As protein: CSAGLAGETQYF.

In its sample, this clonotype was seen a few times. The chain uses TRBV2 and TRBJ2-7; tentatively, D is TRBD2 (6 bases). Germline assignment: CDR1 SNHLY and CDR2 FYNNEI. V dropped 5 bases and J dropped 3 bases, with 11 bases sitting between them. The CDR3 sequence is 13 residues long. CDR3 nucleotides: TGTGCCAGCAGTTCCCGACTAGTCTACGAGCAGTACGTC. Protein sequence: CASSSRLVYEQYV.

This clonotype was picked up a small number of times. The V call is TRBV15, the J call TRBJ1-3; no clear D gene. Per the germline V gene, CDR1 is LNHNV and CDR2 is YYDKDF (reference sequence). V was clipped by 1 base and J by 0 bases, with 10 bases between them. This CDR3 contains 16 residues. The CDR3 DNA is TGTGCCACCAGCAGAGGACTGGGATTCTCTGGAAACACCATATATTTT. Residues: CATSRGLGFSGNTIYF.

This chain uses TRBV7-9 with TRBJ2-3; D is ambiguous. The V and J ends lost 6 bases and 5 bases respectively, with 6 bases between them. CDR3 length: 11 residues. Germline loops: CDR1 SEHNR, CDR2 FQNEAQ (reference sequence). The CDR3 DNA follows: TGTGCCAGCAGGGAAATAGATACGCAGTATTTT. It encodes CASREIDTQYF.